This T cell receptor (beta chain) was obtained from a study of blood T cell repertoires in COVID-19. Study-wide background: Acute and convalescent COVID-19 samples came from the United States, Italy and Spain. Sources were T cells, B-cell-depleted T cells, or PBMCs; the material itself was cDNA or gDNA.

V dropped 1 base and J dropped 2; count of bases not matched to a gene: 4. This CDR3 spans 16 amino acids. Germline V gene lookup returns CDR1 LGHDT and CDR2 YNNKEL (reference sequence). As handled by the study authors: Nucleated cell counts were estimated from reference gene primer amplification. The table came from immunoSEQ multiplex PCR; TCRdb's copy has only in-frame clones and leaves some out. From that table come the V and J calls and clone size; the DNA was used to work out D and trimming. The sample includes a few hundred thousand clones, about 80% seen only once; the top ten take around 2.7%.

The J gene is TRBJ2-3, the V gene TRBV3-1 (or the pseudogene TRBV3-2), with 9 bases aligning to TRBD2. Sequenced sample: peripheral blood. The TCR originated in a young woman who had recovered from COVID-19. The CDR3 sequence: CASSQVLAGYTDTQYF. DNA of the CDR3: TGTGCCAGCAGCCAAGTCCTAGCGGGGTACACAGATACGCAGTATTTT.